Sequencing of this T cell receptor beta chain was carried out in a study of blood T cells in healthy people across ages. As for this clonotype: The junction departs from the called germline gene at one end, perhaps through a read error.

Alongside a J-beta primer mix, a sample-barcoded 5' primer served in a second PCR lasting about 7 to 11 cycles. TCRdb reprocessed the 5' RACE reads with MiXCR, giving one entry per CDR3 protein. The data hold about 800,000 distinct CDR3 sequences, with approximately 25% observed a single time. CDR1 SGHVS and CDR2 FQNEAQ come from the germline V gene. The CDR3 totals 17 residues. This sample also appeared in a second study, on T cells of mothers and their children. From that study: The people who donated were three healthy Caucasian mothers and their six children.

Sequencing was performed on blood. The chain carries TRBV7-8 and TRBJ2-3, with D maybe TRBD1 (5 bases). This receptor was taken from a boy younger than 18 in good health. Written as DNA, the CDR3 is TGTGCCAGCAGCTTAAACGGGCAGGGCTTTGATACAGATACGCGGTATTTT. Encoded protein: CASSLNGQGFDTDTRYF.